What follows are 10 T cell receptor beta chains derived from one specimen sequenced in a study of radiotherapy plus CTLA-4 blockade in lung cancer. Assay: immunoSEQ multiplex PCR; the TCRdb copy retains only in-frame clones and omits some. The table includes tens of thousands of clones, about two thirds detected once. Sequences were derived from peripheral blood, sampled from a patient treated with radiotherapy plus ipilimumab. These receptors were taken from a human donor with non-small cell lung cancer who had stable disease on radiotherapy plus ipilimumab.

The chain uses TRBV5-5 and TRBJ2-1, with a weak D call TRBD2 (6 bases). The CDR3 is 13 residues long. The ends were cut back, 6 bases at V and 4 bases at J, with 11 bases in the middle. Germline-derived CDR1 and CDR2 are SGHKS and YYEKEE (reference sequence). The CDR3 reads CASNPGRYNEQFF. The CDR3 region has the DNA TGTGCCAGCAACCCGGGGAGGTACAATGAGCAGTTCTTC.

The V call is TRBV11-2, the J call TRBJ2-1, with 8 nucleotides matching TRBD1. Per the germline V gene, CDR1 is SGHAT and CDR2 is FQNNGV. V lost 10 bases and J lost 1; bases outside the gene matches: 6. This CDR3 has 14 residues. The CDR3 nucleotides read TGTGCCACCGCCACAGGGGGATCCTACAATGAGCAGTTCTTC. It specifies CATATGGSYNEQFF.

V and J are TRBV27 and TRBJ2-3; TRBD2 aligns across 9 bases. V gave up 11 bases and J gave up 5 bases; unmatched junction bases: 8. The CDR3 contains 13 residues. Germline CDR1 reads MNHEY; CDR2 reads SMNVEV (reference sequence). The CDR3: CAWIGGGGDTQYF. The DNA of the CDR3 is TGTGCCTGGATTGGCGGGGGGGGAGATACGCAGTATTTT.

The CDR3 DNA is TGTGCCAGCAGTTTCAGACAGGGCCCTGGAAACACCATATATTTT. Protein: CASSFRQGPGNTIYF. This sequence joins TRBV6-1 and TRBJ1-3; 7 nucleotides line up with TRBD1. V trimming: 5 bases; J trimming: 2 bases; junction bases outside the gene matches: 6. The V gene's germline CDR1 is MNHNS and CDR2 SASEGT. The CDR3 spans 15 residues.

This chain connects TRBV30 to TRBJ2-5; tentative D call: TRBD2 (5 bases). Germline V gene sequence: CDR1 GTSNPN, CDR2 SVGIG (reference sequence). This CDR3 spans 11 amino acids. Trimming removed 3 bases from V and 5 bases from J, with 7 bases in between. CDR3 sequence: CAWSPGETQYF. The CDR3, as DNA: TGTGCCTGGAGCCCGGGGGAGACCCAGTACTTC. The complete variable domain, with remaining parts taken from reference TRBV30 and TRBJ2-5, reads SQTIHQWPATLVQPVGSPLSLECTVEGTSNPNLYWYRQAAGRGLQLLFYSVGIGQISSEVPQNLSASRPQDRQFILSSKKLLLSDSGFYLCAWSPGETQYFGPGTRLLVL.

This chain links TRBV28 with TRBJ1-2, with D possibly TRBD1 on 6 matching bases. The CDR3 contains 15 residues. Germline CDR1 reads MDHEN; CDR2 reads SYDVKM. The V end lost 6 bases, the J end lost 4 bases, and 18 bases lay between the germline ends. The CDR3 DNA follows: TGTGCCAGCAGCCCGATAGGGGGTATGGTCTATGGCTACACCTTC. This codes for CASSPIGGMVYGYTF.

This rearrangement joins TRBV9 to TRBJ2-1; D gene uncertain. CDR3 length: 15 amino acids. Germline CDR1 reads SGDLS; CDR2 reads YYNGEE. V lost 4 bases, J lost 1 base, and 12 bases lay in between. The CDR3 DNA reads as TGTGCCAGCAGCCGTTACTACTATTCCTACAATGAGCAGTTCTTC. As protein: CASSRYYYSYNEQFF. The whole variable domain, remainder taken from reference TRBV9 and TRBJ2-1, is DSGVTQTPKHLITATGQRVTLRCSPRSGDLSVYWYQQSLDQGLQFLIQYYNGEERAKGNILERFSAQQFPDLHSELNLSSLELGDSALYFCASSRYYYSYNEQFFGPGTRLTVL.

The chain uses TRBV5-8 and TRBJ2-5; 14 bases line up with TRBD2. Germline V gene data show CDR1 as SGHTS and CDR2 as YDEGEE. The V and J ends lost 2 bases and 2 bases, in that order; junction bases with no gene match: 2. This CDR3 has 16 amino acids. CDR3 nucleotide sequence: TGTGCCAGCAGCTTAGGGACTAGCGGGGGACAAGAGACCCAGTACTTC. It encodes CASSLGTSGGQETQYF.

CDR3 DNA sequence: TGTGCCAGCAGTGTAGGGCGGGGGATTGGCTACACCTTC. Protein sequence: CASSVGRGIGYTF. The chain recombines TRBV6-5 with TRBJ1-2, with a possible D match to TRBD1 (5 bases). The CDR3 runs 13 residues. Germline CDR1 reads MNHEY; CDR2 reads SVGAGI. V gave up 5 bases and J gave up 7 bases, with 14 bases separating them.

This clone showed up just a few times. This chain joins TRBV14 and TRBJ2-2; the D gene is possibly TRBD1 (6 bases). Looked up from germline, CDR1 is SGHDN and CDR2 is FVKESK. V lost 6 bases and J lost 5, with 13 bases in between. The CDR3 is 14 residues long. In nucleotides, the CDR3 is TGTGCCAGCAGTCAAACAGGGTTGACCGGGGAGCTGTTTTTT. Amino acids: CASSQTGLTGELFF.